The 26 T cell receptor beta chains in this list originate from one sample, sequenced in a study of T-cell reconstitution after alpha-beta-depleted transplantation in children. Unique molecular identifiers were built into the TCRbeta library. One entry per CDR3 protein results from TCRdb running MiXCR on the PCR reads. The repertoire holds just under 350,000 distinct CDR3 sequences, with under 20% as singletons. The material was PBMCs, mostly from graft donor cells, obtained 360 days after TCRalphabeta/CD19-depleted stem cell transplant. Receptors were obtained from a male patient between 2 and 15 years old who had a stem cell transplant for acute lymphoblastic leukemia, so the T cells may come from the graft donor.

Many counts were recorded for this clonotype. The rearrangement joins TRBV29-1 to TRBJ2-5, with TRBD1 as a possible D gene (5 bases). The CDR3 length is 15 residues. Between the trimmed V and J ends, which lost 1 base and 2 bases, there was a span of 14 bases. The V gene's germline CDR1 is SQVTM and CDR2 ANQGSEA. The CDR3 sequence is CSVEVGAGAQETQYF. The CDR3 region has the DNA TGCAGCGTTGAAGTAGGGGCAGGTGCTCAAGAGACCCAGTACTTC.

The chain combines TRBV6-5 with TRBJ1-1; a possible D gene is TRBD1 (6 bases). CDR3 length equals 17 residues. The V gene's germline CDR1 is MNHEY and CDR2 SVGAGI. Deletions cut 0 bases from V and 3 bases from J, with 17 bases between. The CDR3 is CASSYSKYRVGDTEAFF. DNA for the CDR3: TGTGCCAGCAGTTACTCAAAATACAGGGTGGGAGACACTGAAGCTTTCTTT.

This clonotype was counted at least ten times. The chain couples TRBV20-1 to TRBJ2-5; D is unclear. Germline V gene data show CDR1 as DFQATT and CDR2 as SNEGSKA (reference sequence). This CDR3 contains 14 residues. V was pared by 1 base and J by 5 bases, with 14 bases between. CDR3 region: CSARVPGPSETQYF. CDR3 DNA sequence: TGCAGTGCTAGAGTACCCGGGCCGTCGGAGACCCAGTACTTC.

This clonotype was detected many times. This chain connects TRBV5-1 to TRBJ2-7; no firm D call. Germline V gene data show CDR1 as SGHRS and CDR2 as YFSETQ. V lost 0 bases to trimming and J lost 1 base, with 5 bases between them. The CDR3 loop spans 13 amino acids. The CDR3 DNA follows: TGCGCCAGCAGCTTGGACAATTCCTACGAGCAGTACTTC. Amino acid sequence: CASSLDNSYEQYF.

In this sample, this clonotype turned up a few times. The rearrangement joins TRBV9 to TRBJ2-3; TRBD2 aligns across 15 bases. This CDR3 comprises 17 residues. Trimming at V came to 3 bases and at J to 4 bases, leaving 6 bases not matched to a gene. Germline V gene data show CDR1 as SGDLS and CDR2 as YYNGEE. CDR3 coding DNA: TGTGCCAGCAGCGAACCCTGGACTAGCGGGAGGGCAGATACGCAGTATTTT. This sequence encodes CASSEPWTSGRADTQYF.

At least ten counts were recorded for this clonotype. The chain uses TRBV28 and TRBJ2-7, with TRBD2 as a possible D gene (6 bases). Germline V gene lookup returns CDR1 MDHEN and CDR2 SYDVKM. Trimming took off 3 bases at V and 1 base at J, with 10 bases between the two ends. There are 14 residues in the CDR3. The CDR3 reads CASSFPGTSYEQYF. In nucleotides, the CDR3 is TGTGCCAGCAGTTTTCCCGGGACTTCCTACGAGCAGTACTTC. Full variable domain (rest looked up from reference TRBV28 and TRBJ2-7): DVKVTQSSRYLVKRTGEKVFLECVQDMDHENMFWYRQDPGLGLRLIYFSYDVKMKEKGDIPEGYSVSREKKERFSLILESASTNQTSMYLCASSFPGTSYEQYFGPGTRLTVT.

This clonotype was seen ten or more times. This chain uses TRBV15 with TRBJ2-3; 11 bases line up with TRBD2. The CDR3 is 19 residues long. The V segment lost 0 bases and the J segment 5 bases; nucleotides outside the gene matches: 13. Germline V lookup: CDR1 LNHNV, CDR2 YYDKDF (reference sequence). The DNA of the CDR3 is TGTGCCACCAGCAGAGATATAGGACTAGCGGGTCCCCGAGGAGATACGCAGTATTTT. It is translated as CATSRDIGLAGPRGDTQYF.

The V and J genes are TRBV27 and TRBJ2-3; 11 positions match TRBD2. After removal of 5 bases from V and 5 bases from J, the junction contained 9 bases not matched to a gene. This CDR3 has 16 amino acids. Germline V gives CDR1 MNHEY, CDR2 SMNVEV (reference sequence). The CDR3 DNA is TGTGCCAGCAGTCCACGACTAGCGGGAACTCAAGATACGCAGTATTTT. Translating gives CASSPRLAGTQDTQYF.

This clonotype was seen ten or more times. CDR3 protein: CSARGGREYEQYF. Written as DNA, the CDR3 is TGCAGTGCTAGGGGCGGGAGGGAATACGAGCAGTACTTC. V usage is TRBV20-1 and J usage is TRBJ2-7; TRBD2 matches at 9 bases. Germline V lookup: CDR1 DFQATT, CDR2 SNEGSKA (reference sequence). Germline trimming cut 3 bases from V and 4 bases from J; bases unmatched to any gene: 4. There are 13 residues in the CDR3.

The chain joins TRBV29-1 to TRBJ2-1; no clear D. V was pared by 1 base and J by 6 bases, with 7 bases between. The CDR3 runs to 12 residues. In germline, CDR1 is SQVTM, CDR2 ANQGSEA. The CDR3 spells CSVEGGPNEQFF. The CDR3 DNA is TGCAGCGTTGAAGGGGGTCCCAATGAGCAGTTCTTC.

The chain recombines TRBV4-2 with TRBJ2-1, with 12 bases aligning to TRBD2. CDR1 is LGHNA and CDR2 is YNFKEQ in the germline V gene. There are 16 residues in the CDR3. The V segment lost 8 bases and the J segment 10 bases; nucleotides outside the gene matches: 15. CDR3 protein: CASAMDKTSGSWEQFF. The CDR3 nucleotides are TGTGCCAGCGCTATGGATAAGACTAGCGGGAGTTGGGAGCAGTTCTTC.

This clonotype was seen more than once but under ten times. The chain uses TRBV12-3 or TRBV12-4 and TRBJ2-2, with 7 bases identical to TRBD1. V lost 8 bases to trimming and J lost 0 bases; unmatched junction nucleotides: 12. The CDR3 consists of 17 residues. The CDR3 region has the DNA TGTGCCAGCCACTGGGGTTGGGGACAGACGAACACCGGGGAGCTGTTTTTT. Encoded protein: CASHWGWGQTNTGELFF.

The chain has TRBV5-1 and TRBJ2-1, with 10 bases fitting TRBD1. The germline gives CDR1 SGHRS, CDR2 YFSETQ. The J segment lost 8 bases and the V segment lost 3 bases, leaving 5 bases of the junction unmatched. This CDR3 spans 14 amino acids. CDR3 residues: CASSSGQGSDEQFF. The CDR3 coding sequence is TGCGCCAGCAGCTCGGGACAGGGGAGTGATGAGCAGTTCTTC.

The J gene is TRBJ1-2, the V gene TRBV30; possible D gene TRBD1, 5 bases. In germline, CDR1 is GTSNPN, CDR2 SVGIG (reference sequence). There are 15 residues in the CDR3. The V gene lost 4 bases and the J gene lost 4 bases, with 19 bases spanning the gap. The CDR3 region has the DNA TGTGCCTGGATGGAGCCCCCGACAGCGTTCTATGGCTACACCTTC. It is translated as CAWMEPPTAFYGYTF.

This clonotype was counted a few times. The V call is TRBV7-2, the J call TRBJ2-1; the match to TRBD2 covers 7 bases. V dropped 3 bases and J dropped 8; count of bases not matched to a gene: 7. Germline CDR1 SGHTA, CDR2 FQGNSA. The CDR3 loop spans 14 amino acids. CDR3 residues: CASSFRDGRHEQFF. CDR3 nucleotide sequence: TGTGCCAGCAGCTTCCGGGACGGGAGGCATGAGCAGTTCTTC. Looking up the rest from reference TRBV7-2 and TRBJ2-1 gives the full variable domain: GAGVSQSPSNKVTEKGKDVELRCDPISGHTALYWYRQSLGQGLEFLIYFQGNSAPDKSGLPSDRFSAERTGGSVSTLTIQRTQQEDSAVYLCASSFRDGRHEQFFGPGTRLTVL.

This clonotype was observed a few times. The chain links TRBV20-1 to TRBJ2-7; the D gene is possibly TRBD2 (5 bases). Deletions cut 1 base from V and 1 base from J, with 11 bases between. The CDR3 runs to 14 residues. Germline V gene sequence: CDR1 DFQATT, CDR2 SNEGSKA (reference sequence). CDR3 sequence reads: CSARGQRRSYEQYF. CDR3 DNA sequence: TGCAGTGCTAGAGGTCAGCGGAGGTCCTACGAGCAGTACTTC.

This clonotype has only a few counts. Here the CDR3 reads CASRGGTRTYNEQFF. CDR3 nucleotide sequence: TGCGCCAGCAGAGGAGGGACAAGAACCTACAATGAGCAGTTCTTC. This chain links TRBV5-1 with TRBJ2-1; either TRBD1 or TRBD2 may supply D (6 bases each). There are 15 residues in the CDR3. V lost 5 bases and J 2 bases, leaving 14 bases between the germline ends. The germline V gene has CDR1 SGHRS and CDR2 YFSETQ.

This chain uses TRBV11-2 with TRBJ1-1; no clear D. The CDR3 covers 14 residues. Trimming cost V 5 bases and J 4 bases, with 14 bases left between them. The germline V gene encodes CDR1 SGHAT and CDR2 FQNNGV. CDR3 DNA sequence: TGTGCCAGCAGCCGGATCCCCCGGGCCACTGAAGCTTTCTTT. It yields the protein CASSRIPRATEAFF. Variable domain in full (rest from reference TRBV11-2 and TRBJ1-1): EAGVAQSPRYKIIEKRQSVAFWCNPISGHATLYWYQQILGQGPKLLIQFQNNGVVDDSQLPKDRFSAERLKGVDSTLKIQPAKLEDSAVYLCASSRIPRATEAFFGQGTRLTVV.

The chain joins TRBV7-2 to TRBJ2-5; D remains unclear. The CDR3 length is 17 residues. The germline V gene has CDR1 SGHTA and CDR2 FQGNSA. The V end was cut by 1 base, the J end by 2 bases, with 17 bases between. As DNA, the CDR3 is TGTGCCAGCAGCTTAGGTAGTCGCCGGGCCCTTCAAGAGACCCAGTACTTC. Protein product: CASSLGSRRALQETQYF.

The table lists this clonotype with a few counts. The rearrangement uses TRBV27 and TRBJ2-3; perhaps D is TRBD1 or TRBD2 (5 bases each). The germline gives CDR1 MNHEY, CDR2 SMNVEV (reference sequence). Trimming removed 4 bases from V and 2 bases from J, with 16 bases in between. CDR3 length: 16 residues. The chain's CDR3 is CASSSPGRGITDTQYF. As DNA, the CDR3 is TGTGCCAGCAGTTCACCAGGGAGAGGGATCACAGATACGCAGTATTTT.

This clonotype was counted at least ten times. The chain is built from TRBV6-2 or TRBV6-3 and TRBJ2-1; weak D call: TRBD2 (6 bases). V lost 6 bases to trimming and J lost 5 bases, with 20 bases between them. Looked up from germline, CDR1 is MNHEY and CDR2 is SVGEGT. CDR3 length: 16 amino acids. This CDR3 is CASSSPSGTVNNEQFF. CDR3 coding DNA: TGTGCCAGCAGCTCCCCTTCCGGGACTGTCAACAATGAGCAGTTCTTC.

This clonotype was observed a handful of times. J is TRBJ2-3 and V is TRBV7-3; 8 bases fit TRBD1. Germline CDR1 is SGHTA and CDR2 is FQGTGA. CDR3 length: 16 residues. Trimming removed 5 bases from V and 4 bases from J; junction bases left unmatched: 11. The CDR3 loop is CASSPTGAWFPDTQYF. The DNA for the CDR3 is TGTGCCAGCAGCCCGACAGGGGCCTGGTTCCCAGATACGCAGTATTTT. The entire variable domain, with the rest obtained from reference TRBV7-3 and TRBJ2-3, is as follows: GAGVSQTPSNKVTEKGKYVELRCDPISGHTALYWYRQSLGQGPEFLIYFQGTGAADDSGLPNDRFFAVRPEGSVSTLKIQRTERGDSAVYLCASSPTGAWFPDTQYFGPGTRLTVL.

In its sample, this clonotype was seen a few times. The chain is built from TRBV21-1 and TRBJ2-5. TRBV21-1 is termed a pseudogene. The CDR3 runs to 15 residues. Here the CDR3 DNA reads TGTGCCAGCAGCAAACAGAACGGACCACAAGAGACCCAGTACTTC. It specifies CASSKQNGPQETQYF.

As for this clonotype: The DNA is left out, because the CDR3 cannot be placed on it with certainty; the CDR3 is given as TCRdb lists it. The rearrangement links TRBV5-5 to TRBJ2-3; the table calls TRBD1, which could not be checked here. The CDR3 length equals 14 residues, ends included. The V gene's germline CDR1 is SGHKS and CDR2 YYEKEE (reference sequence). CDR3 sequence: CASSFGAGRDTQYF.

This chain links TRBV20-1 with TRBJ2-3; TRBD2 matches 10 bases. CDR3 length: 15 residues. Germline lookup yields CDR1 DFQATT and CDR2 SNEGSKA (reference sequence). V gave up 0 bases and J gave up 2 bases; unmatched junction bases: 2. This chain's CDR3 is CSARDSGRDTDTQYF. As DNA, the CDR3 is TGCAGTGCTAGAGACAGCGGGAGGGACACAGATACGCAGTATTTT.

CDR3 protein: CASSLWESYEQYF. The CDR3 coding sequence is TGTGCCAGCAGCTTATGGGAGTCCTACGAGCAGTACTTC. V usage is TRBV7-9 and J usage is TRBJ2-7; a possible D gene is TRBD2 (5 bases). The CDR3 loop spans 13 amino acids. Germline assignment: CDR1 SEHNR and CDR2 FQNEAQ (reference sequence). V dropped 2 bases and J dropped 1 base, with 6 bases sitting between them.